The 31 T cell receptor beta chains below all came from one sample that was sequenced in a study of T-cell reconstitution after alpha-beta-depleted transplantation in children. Construction of the TCRbeta library involved unique molecular identifiers. TCRdb reprocessed the PCR reads via MiXCR and lists one record per CDR3 protein. The table shows hundreds of thousands of distinct CDR3 sequences, with under 20% occurring only once. This specimen consisted of PBMCs, mostly from graft donor cells, obtained 360 days after TCRalphabeta/CD19-depleted stem cell transplant. The receptors originated from a male patient aged 2-10 years who had a stem cell transplant for acute lymphoblastic leukemia, so the T cells may come from the graft donor.

A few counts support this clonotype. This chain joins TRBV4-1 and TRBJ1-1; perhaps TRBD1 as D (5 bases). Trimming took off 3 bases at V and 5 bases at J, with 13 bases between the two ends. CDR1 and CDR2 (germline): MGHRA, YSYEKL. This CDR3 has 14 amino acids. Written as DNA, the CDR3 is TGCGCCAGCAGCCAGCATGGCGGGGGGACTGAAGCTTTCTTT. It specifies CASSQHGGGTEAFF.

This clonotype has only a few counts. The V gene is TRBV3-1, the J gene TRBJ1-1; perhaps TRBD1 as D (5 bases). Germline V gene data show CDR1 as LGHDT and CDR2 as YNNKEL (reference sequence). The CDR3 totals 13 residues. The V gene lost 4 bases and the J gene lost 1 base, with 7 bases spanning the gap. CDR3 residues: CASSRTGNTEAFF. The CDR3 DNA is TGTGCCAGCAGCCGTACAGGGAACACTGAAGCTTTCTTT. The full variable domain, completed using reference TRBV3-1 and TRBJ1-1, is DTAVSQTPKYLVTQMGNDKSIKCEQNLGHDTMYWYKQDSKKFLKIMFSYNNKELIINETVPNRFSPKSPDKAHLNLHINSLELGDSAVYFCASSRTGNTEAFFGQGTRLTVV.

In its sample, this clonotype was seen many times. The chain employs TRBV10-2 and TRBJ2-3; D tentatively fits TRBD1 or TRBD2 (5 bases each). The V gene's germline CDR1 is WSHSY and CDR2 SAAADI. The V gene lost 4 bases and the J gene lost 6 bases, with 14 bases spanning the gap. CDR3 length: 14 amino acids. CDR3 residues: CASSAPGAGDTQYF. The CDR3 DNA reads TGCGCCAGCAGTGCGCCCGGGGCAGGGGATACGCAGTATTTT.

The rearrangement uses TRBV25-1 and TRBJ2-7, with 7 positions matching TRBD1. Germline V gene lookup returns CDR1 MGHDK and CDR2 SYGVNS. V shed 4 bases, J shed 7 bases, and the junction held 4 bases outside the gene matches. The CDR3 spans 12 residues. CDR3 sequence (DNA): TGTGCCAGCAGTGCCCGACAGGGAGAGCAGTACTTC. Amino acids: CASSARQGEQYF.

The chain combines TRBV12-5 with TRBJ2-1; the D call may be TRBD1 or TRBD2 (8 bases each). V was clipped by 6 bases and J by 9 bases, with 33 bases between them. Germline V lookup: CDR1 LGHNT, CDR2 FRNRAP. The CDR3 contains 19 residues. The CDR3 is CASGLSGRGAYPGTGEQFF. The CDR3 nucleotides are TGTGCTAGTGGGCTCTCGGGGCGGGGGGCCTATCCAGGGACAGGTGAGCAGTTCTTC.

This clonotype came up a few times. The gene calls are TRBV29-1 and TRBJ2-5, with 9 bases that match TRBD1. Germline V lookup: CDR1 SQVTM, CDR2 ANQGSEA. J gave up 1 base and V 4 bases, and 10 bases lay outside the gene matches. The CDR3 has 16 amino acids. CDR3 region: CSVGVDRGKSQETQYF. The DNA of the CDR3 is TGCAGCGTTGGAGTGGACAGGGGCAAGTCCCAAGAGACCCAGTACTTC.

This clonotype was detected only a few times. The V gene is TRBV3-1, the J gene TRBJ2-6; unclear D gene. CDR1 and CDR2 from the germline V gene are LGHDT and YNNKEL (reference sequence). Trimming took 1 base from V and 0 from J, leaving 13 bases between them. The CDR3 is 18 residues long. The DNA for the CDR3 is TGTGCCAGCAGCCAAGGAGGTTTAACAGTCTCTGGGGCCAACGTCCTGACTTTC. Its translation is CASSQGGLTVSGANVLTF. Variable domain in full (rest from reference TRBV3-1 and TRBJ2-6): DTAVSQTPKYLVTQMGNDKSIKCEQNLGHDTMYWYKQDSKKFLKIMFSYNNKELIINETVPNRFSPKSPDKAHLNLHINSLELGDSAVYFCASSQGGLTVSGANVLTFGAGSRLTVL.

In its sample, this clonotype was seen a few times. This sequence joins TRBV29-1 and TRBJ2-7, with D hard to call. The V gene lost 6 bases and the J gene lost 7 bases, with 16 bases spanning the gap. There are 12 residues in the CDR3. Germline-derived CDR1 and CDR2 are SQVTM and ANQGSEA. The DNA for the CDR3 is TGCAGCGTAGGAATGGACGGCTTGGAGCAGTACTTC. Translating it yields CSVGMDGLEQYF.

This chain links TRBV7-2 with TRBJ2-1, with 11 bases fitting TRBD2. J was trimmed by 4 bases and V by 5 bases; bases with no gene match: 10. This CDR3 spans 17 amino acids. Germline assignment: CDR1 SGHTA and CDR2 FQGNSA. The CDR3 region has the DNA TGTGCCAGCAGCCCGTGGCTAGCGGGGGGCCAATACAATGAGCAGTTCTTC. This encodes CASSPWLAGGQYNEQFF.

The J gene is TRBJ2-5, the V gene TRBV20-1; no reliable D call. The V gene's germline CDR1 is DFQATT and CDR2 SNEGSKA (reference sequence). Trimming shortened V by 1 base and J by 1 base, and 7 bases separated the two germline ends. The CDR3 consists of 13 residues. The CDR3 nucleotides are TGCAGTGCTAGAGGTCTCCGCCAAGAGACCCAGTACTTC. Protein sequence: CSARGLRQETQYF.

The gene calls are TRBV29-1 and TRBJ2-7, with no clear D. This CDR3 region has 14 residues. V shed 4 bases and J shed 2 bases, with 15 bases lying between them. CDR1 is SQVTM and CDR2 is ANQGSEA in the germline V gene. In DNA form, the CDR3 reads TGCAGCGTTGTATGGCCTACGAGAGCCTACGAGCAGTACTTC. Translated: CSVVWPTRAYEQYF.

The chain combines TRBV20-1 with TRBJ2-7; D is undetermined. The CDR3 length is 13 residues. Germline loops: CDR1 DFQATT, CDR2 SNEGSKA (reference sequence). V was shortened by 3 bases and J by 0 bases, with 9 bases between the two germline ends. The CDR3 sequence is CSARGWSSYEQYF. CDR3 DNA sequence: TGCAGTGCTAGGGGGTGGAGCTCCTACGAGCAGTACTTC.

This clonotype was seen a few times. This sequence joins TRBV7-9 and TRBJ2-1, with no clear D. In germline, CDR1 is SEHNR, CDR2 FQNEAQ (reference sequence). The V end was cut by 4 bases, the J end by 9 bases, with 10 bases between. The CDR3 contains 12 residues. This chain's CDR3 is CASSWVVVEQFF. CDR3 DNA sequence: TGTGCCAGCAGCTGGGTAGTTGTTGAGCAGTTCTTC.

This sequence joins TRBV27 and TRBJ2-7; 7 bases align to TRBD2. CDR3 length: 17 amino acids. Per germline, CDR1 MNHEY and CDR2 SMNVEV (reference sequence). J lost 1 base, V lost 9 bases, and 18 bases had no gene match. The CDR3: CARGDRLRDSGSYEQYF. The CDR3 region has the DNA TGTGCCAGAGGCGACAGACTTCGAGATAGCGGGTCCTACGAGCAGTACTTC.

The chain recombines TRBV4-3 with TRBJ2-7; 7 positions match TRBD2. The V segment lost 0 bases and the J segment 6 bases; nucleotides outside the gene matches: 2. Per germline, CDR1 LGHNA and CDR2 YSLEER. This CDR3 is 13 amino acids long. CDR3 nucleotide sequence: TGCGCCAGCAGCCAAGATGGGGGGGGCGAGCAGTACTTC. Translation: CASSQDGGGEQYF.

V and J are TRBV15 and TRBJ2-1; D unclear. Trimming stripped 5 bases from V and 8 bases from J, with 13 bases between. The CDR3 sequence is 13 residues long. Germline V gene lookup returns CDR1 LNHNV and CDR2 YYDKDF (reference sequence). This CDR3 reads CATSFWALHEQFF. The CDR3 DNA sequence: TGTGCCACCAGCTTTTGGGCATTGCATGAGCAGTTCTTC. Filled out from reference TRBV15 and TRBJ2-1, the complete variable domain reads DAMVIQNPRYQVTQFGKPVTLSCSQTLNHNVMYWYQQKSSQAPKLLFHYYDKDFNNEADTPDNFQSRRPNTSFCFLDIRSPGLGDTAMYLCATSFWALHEQFFGPGTRLTVL.

This chain uses TRBV5-1 with TRBJ2-2, with 8 nucleotides matching TRBD2. Looked up from germline, CDR1 is SGHRS and CDR2 is YFSETQ. This CDR3 is 15 amino acids long. V was clipped by 5 bases and J by 2 bases; unmatched bases: 5. CDR3 residues: CASREGTRNTGELFF. DNA for the CDR3: TGCGCCAGCAGGGAAGGGACTAGAAACACCGGGGAGCTGTTTTTT.

This clonotype was seen a few times. The chain joins TRBV9 to TRBJ2-2, with 13 bases lining up with TRBD2. V trimming: 3 bases; J trimming: 5 bases; junction bases outside the gene matches: 4. The CDR3 length is 16 residues. The germline V gene encodes CDR1 SGDLS and CDR2 YYNGEE. CDR3 nucleotide sequence: TGTGCCAGCAGCGCGCGGACTAGCGGGGGTACCGGGGAGCTGTTTTTT. It specifies CASSARTSGGTGELFF.

CDR3 in amino acids: CASSLRGRGSKNNEQFF. CDR3 bases: TGTGCCAGCAGCTTGAGGGGGCGTGGGAGCAAGAACAATGAGCAGTTCTTC. J is TRBJ2-1 and V is TRBV5-6; 7 bases align to TRBD1. The ends lost 1 base at V and 5 bases at J; junction bases unmatched: 12. Germline CDR1 reads SGHDT; CDR2 reads YYEEEE. This CDR3 contains 17 residues. The full variable domain, with the rest looked up from reference TRBV5-6 and TRBJ2-1, is DAGVTQSPTHLIKTRGQQVTLRCSPKSGHDTVSWYQQALGQGPQFIFQYYEEEERQRGNFPDRFSGHQFPNYSSELNVNALLLGDSALYLCASSLRGRGSKNNEQFFGPGTRLTVL.

On this clonotype: The junction differs from germline at one of its ends, possibly a read error. V gene TRBV29-1 combines with J gene TRBJ1-5; D perhaps matches TRBD1 (5 bases). CDR3 length: 12 residues. CDR1 is SQVTM, CDR2 ANQGSEA, per germline. CDR3 in amino acids: CSVAGSKQPQHF. In DNA form, the CDR3 reads TGCAGCGTTGCAGGGAGCAAACAGCCCCAGCATTTT.

This clonotype appeared a few times. This chain's CDR3 is CAILGTGEYDEQFF. CDR3 DNA sequence: TGTGCCATCCTCGGGACAGGTGAATATGATGAGCAGTTCTTC. The chain joins TRBV10-3 to TRBJ2-1, with 8 bases that match TRBD1. Germline CDR1 ENHRY, CDR2 SYGVKD. V lost 8 bases, J lost 8 bases, and 11 bases stayed unmatched. This CDR3 spans 14 amino acids.

The chain uses TRBV27 and TRBJ1-5; unclear D gene. The CDR3 covers 13 residues. The V end was cut by 8 bases, the J end by 1 base, with 9 bases between. Germline V gene sequence: CDR1 MNHEY, CDR2 SMNVEV (reference sequence). CDR3 sequence: CASGFASNQPQHF. The CDR3 DNA follows: TGTGCCAGCGGCTTTGCGAGCAATCAGCCCCAGCATTTT.

This clonotype was found a few times. In DNA, the CDR3 is TGCAGCGTCGCCGGGGACAGGGGAAGACCTGAAGCTTTCTTT. The encoded protein is CSVAGDRGRPEAFF. The chain joins TRBV29-1 to TRBJ1-1; 10 bases map to TRBD1. From germline, CDR1 is SQVTM and CDR2 ANQGSEA. The trim removed 6 bases at V and 6 bases at J, leaving 10 bases unmatched. The CDR3 extends over 14 amino acids. The full variable domain, with the rest looked up from reference TRBV29-1 and TRBJ1-1, is SAVISQKPSRDICQRGTSLTIQCQVDSQVTMMFWYRQQPGQSLTLIATANQGSEATYESGFVIDKFPISRPNLTFSTLTVSNMSPEDSSIYLCSVAGDRGRPEAFFGQGTRLTVV.

The chain recombines TRBV7-7 with TRBJ2-2; TRBD2 matches 10 bases. V was clipped by 3 bases and J by 7 bases; unmatched bases: 5. The length of the CDR3 is 15 residues. In germline, CDR1 is SSHAT, CDR2 FNYEAQ (reference sequence). CDR3 sequence: CASSLNLAGVGELFF. CDR3 coding DNA: TGTGCCAGCAGCTTGAATCTAGCGGGAGTCGGGGAGCTGTTTTTT.

This chain connects TRBV12-3 or TRBV12-4 to TRBJ2-7; 12 nucleotides match TRBD2. The CDR3 is 16 amino acids. V trimming: 4 bases; J trimming: 0 bases; junction bases outside the gene matches: 4. CDR3 DNA sequence: TGTGCCAGCAGTTCCGGGACTAGCGGGCTCTCCTACGAGCAGTACTTC. It is translated as CASSSGTSGLSYEQYF.

The table lists this clonotype with many counts. This chain uses TRBV20-1 with TRBJ2-7; no reliable D call. V was trimmed by 3 bases and J by 7 bases, leaving 10 bases between them. The CDR3 totals 11 residues. Per the germline V gene, CDR1 is DFQATT and CDR2 is SNEGSKA (reference sequence). The CDR3 DNA follows: TGCAGTGCTAGGGGGTTGGAGGAGCAGTACTTC. This gives the protein CSARGLEEQYF.

The chain is built from TRBV7-2 and TRBJ2-7; D call uncertain. Trimming took 7 bases from V and 2 from J, leaving 18 bases between them. The CDR3 has 15 residues. Germline CDR1 SGHTA, CDR2 FQGNSA. CDR3 coding DNA: TGTGCCAGCACTATCGGCCATGCCGGCCCCTACGAGCAGTACTTC. As protein: CASTIGHAGPYEQYF.

This clonotype was counted only a few times. The chain joins TRBV6-2 or TRBV6-3 to TRBJ2-2, with 8 bases aligning to TRBD1. This CDR3 region has 14 residues. J was trimmed by 10 bases and V by 4 bases; bases with no gene match: 8. Germline V gives CDR1 MNHEY, CDR2 SVGEGT. The CDR3 DNA follows: TGTGCCAGCAGTTCCCCGACAGGGGCTCCGGAGCTGTTTTTT. This gives the protein CASSSPTGAPELFF.

The chain joins TRBV27 to TRBJ2-7, with D perhaps matching TRBD2 (5 bases). Trimming removed 4 bases from V and 0 bases from J, with 10 bases in between. In germline, CDR1 is MNHEY, CDR2 SMNVEV (reference sequence). The CDR3 sequence is 14 residues long. This CDR3 reads CASSYSVGSYEQYF. CDR3 DNA: TGTGCCAGCAGTTATAGCGTTGGCTCCTACGAGCAGTACTTC.

This clonotype occurred a few times. The V and J genes are TRBV15 and TRBJ1-5, with no clear D. The germline V gene has CDR1 LNHNV and CDR2 YYDKDF (reference sequence). The V gene lost 0 bases and the J gene lost 5 bases, with 11 bases spanning the gap. The CDR3 has 15 amino acids. CDR3: CATSRERVPHQPQHF. The CDR3 DNA reads as TGTGCCACCAGCAGAGAGCGGGTCCCGCATCAGCCCCAGCATTTT.

The chain couples TRBV15 to TRBJ2-1, with 8 bases identical to TRBD1. Germline V gives CDR1 LNHNV, CDR2 YYDKDF (reference sequence). This CDR3 spans 15 amino acids. J gave up 5 bases and V 4 bases, and 7 bases lay outside the gene matches. The CDR3 DNA is TGTGCCACCAGCACGCTCATACAGGGGGACAATGAGCAGTTCTTC. Amino acid sequence: CATSTLIQGDNEQFF.